The 2 T cell receptor beta chains listed next were all sequenced from one sample in a study of blood T cells in healthy people across ages. It was with a sample-barcoded 5' primer and a J-beta primer mix that a second PCR of roughly 7 to 11 cycles was run. TCRdb analysed the 5' RACE reads with MiXCR anew, one entry per CDR3 protein. The sample has approximately 800,000 distinct CDR3 sequences, 35% to 50% seen once. Specimen: blood. Receptors originate from a man at least 80 years old in good health.

This clonotype came up a few times. The V gene is TRBV27, the J gene TRBJ2-7, with D possibly being TRBD1 (6 bases). Per the germline V gene, CDR1 is MNHEY and CDR2 is SMNVEV (reference sequence). Trimming stripped 6 bases from V and 6 bases from J, with 12 bases between. The CDR3 extends over 12 amino acids. For the CDR3, the DNA is TGTGCCAGCAGATCACAGGGATCCGAGCAGTACTTC. Its protein product is CASRSQGSEQYF.

V and J are TRBV29-1 and TRBJ1-2; 7 nucleotides match TRBD1. The germline CDR1 and CDR2 sequences are SQVTM and ANQGSEA. The length of the CDR3 is 17 residues. J lost 4 bases, V lost 0 bases, and 14 bases had no gene match. The CDR3 DNA is TGCAGCGTTGAAGACTTGCCTGAAGGGGGCATTGGCTATGGCTACACCTTC. It specifies CSVEDLPEGGIGYGYTF.